Listed below are T cell receptor beta chains from one sample, sequenced in a study of brain T cells in children with intractable seizures. Data came from immunoSEQ multiplex PCR; TCRdb stores just in-frame clones and leaves some out. Among about 320,000 clones listed, 93% were seen once. Sequencing was performed on peripheral blood, taken 4 to 5 months after surgery. These receptors were obtained from a boy less than two years old with tuberous sclerosis and intractable seizures. Each CDR3 is given with its conserved first and last residue. The D gene is left open where the match is weak. A row's size may be missing; if present it is once, few, many or a size class.

V	D	size	J	length	CDR3	DNA
TRBV10-2	-	-	TRBJ2-7	12	CASNSDPYEQYF	TGCGCCAGCAATAGCGACCCCTACGAGCAGTACTTC
TRBV2	-	once	TRBJ2-1	14	CASGSRGLTNEQFF	TGTGCCAGCGGGTCCAGGGGCCTCACCAATGAGCAGTTCTTC
TRBV18	-	-	TRBJ1-1	17	CASSFRDKWNMNTEAFF	TGTGCCAGCTCATTCCGGGACAAATGGAACATGAACACTGAAGCTTTCTTT
TRBV11-1	-	-	TRBJ2-6	14	CASSRRSGANVLTF	TGTGCCAGCAGTCGCAGATCCGGGGCCAACGTCCTGACTTTC
TRBV6-4	TRBD1	many	TRBJ2-1	13	CASSPNRGSEQFF	TGTGCCAGCAGTCCAAACAGGGGAAGTGAGCAGTTCTTC
TRBV11-2	-	-	TRBJ2-3	16	CASSSTPPRSTDTQYF	TGTGCCAGCAGCTCCACCCCGCCCCGGAGCACAGATACGCAGTATTTT
TRBV3-1/TRBV3-2	-	once	TRBJ2-3	15	CASSRQGWGTDTQYF	TGTGCCAGCAGTCGTCAGGGGTGGGGAACAGATACGCAGTATTTT
TRBV7-2	TRBD2	-	TRBJ2-2	15	CASSSSGLNTGELFF	TGTGCCAGCAGCTCTAGCGGTCTGAACACCGGGGAGCTGTTTTTT
TRBV5-6	-	-	TRBJ1-3	14	CASSSNSRGNTIYF	TGTGCCAGCAGCTCCAATTCGAGGGGAAACACCATATATTTT
TRBV3-1/TRBV3-2	-	-	TRBJ2-1	15	CASSQESGRGHEQFF	TGTGCCAGCAGCCAAGAATCAGGACGGGGGCATGAGCAGTTCTTC
TRBV13	-	-	TRBJ1-1	15	CASSPPTGENTEAFF	TGTGCCAGCAGCCCGCCGACAGGCGAGAACACTGAAGCTTTCTTT
TRBV25-1	TRBD1	-	TRBJ2-7	15	CASSDWGRGTYEQYF	TGTGCCAGCAGTGACTGGGGCAGGGGGACCTACGAGCAGTACTTC
TRBV7-2	-	-	TRBJ2-7	15	CASSLGSSGGREQYF	TGTGCCAGCAGCTTAGGGAGTTCCGGGGGTAGGGAGCAGTACTTC
TRBV6-5	-	-	TRBJ1-1	13	CASSRGRNTEAFF	TGTGCCAGCTCCCGCGGGAGGAACACTGAAGCTTTCTTT
TRBV3-1/TRBV3-2	-	-	TRBJ1-1	17	CASSQEMGGEVNTEAFF	TGTGCCAGCAGCCAAGAGATGGGGGGAGAGGTGAACACTGAAGCTTTCTTT
TRBV9	-	-	TRBJ2-6	15	CASSADRTGANVLTF	TGTGCCAGCAGCGCCGACAGGACTGGGGCCAACGTCCTGACTTTC
TRBV3-1/TRBV3-2	TRBD1	few	TRBJ1-2	13	CASSPTGVGGYTF	TGTGCCAGCAGCCCGACAGGGGTCGGAGGCTACACCTTC
TRBV12-3/TRBV12-4	-	-	TRBJ1-5	12	CASTWDKLPQHF	TGTGCCAGCACCTGGGACAAGCTGCCCCAGCATTTT
TRBV3-1/TRBV3-2	TRBD2	-	TRBJ2-4	14	CASSRGGAKNIQYF	TGTGCCAGCAGCCGGGGGGGAGCCAAAAACATTCAGTACTTC
TRBV6-5	TRBD1	-	TRBJ2-7	15	CASSFGTGGAYEQYF	TGTGCCAGCAGTTTCGGGACAGGGGGCGCCTACGAGCAGTACTTC
TRBV11-2	TRBD1	-	TRBJ1-5	17	CASSLDADRPLDQPQHF	TGTGCCAGCAGCTTAGATGCGGACAGGCCCCTTGATCAGCCCCAGCATTTT
TRBV24-1	-	-	TRBJ1-1	13	CATSGQANTEAFF	TGTGCCACCAGTGGACAAGCGAACACTGAAGCTTTCTTT
TRBV9	TRBD2	once	TRBJ2-5	19	CASSRPPGTSGRTQETQYF	TGTGCCAGCAGCAGACCTCCCGGGACTAGCGGGAGAACACAAGAGACCCAGTACTTC
TRBV2	TRBD2	-	TRBJ2-7	21	CASSEDFTGTSGRTDSYEQYF	TGTGCCAGCAGTGAGGACTTTACTGGGACTAGCGGGAGGACCGATTCCTACGAGCAGTACTTC
TRBV3-1/TRBV3-2	-	-	TRBJ2-6	18	CASWGPHRTHSGANVLTF	TGTGCCAGCTGGGGGCCCCATCGGACACACTCTGGGGCCAACGTCCTGACTTTC
TRBV3-1/TRBV3-2	TRBD1	-	TRBJ1-3	15	CASSQGTGSGNTIYF	TGTGCCAGCAGCCAGGGGACAGGGTCTGGAAACACCATATATTTT
TRBV2	TRBD1	-	TRBJ1-2	13	CASTGQGAGGYTF	TGTGCCAGCACTGGACAGGGGGCCGGTGGCTACACCTTC
TRBV7-3	-	-	TRBJ2-2	16	CASSLGRGQNTGELFF	TGTGCCAGCAGCTTAGGGCGGGGGCAGAACACCGGGGAGCTGTTTTTT
TRBV15	-	-	TRBJ2-7	13	CATSRDALYEQYF	TGTGCCACCAGCAGAGATGCCCTCTACGAGCAGTACTTC
TRBV3-1/TRBV3-2	TRBD2	-	TRBJ2-1	17	CASSLRGTSGGADEQFF	TGTGCCAGCAGCCTTAGAGGGACTAGCGGGGGGGCCGATGAGCAGTTCTTC
TRBV20-1	TRBD2	-	TRBJ2-5	15	CSASILAGRGETQYF	TGCAGTGCTAGTATCCTAGCGGGGAGGGGGGAGACCCAGTACTTC
TRBV5-1	TRBD1	-	TRBJ1-1	14	CASSTGQTNTEAFF	TGCGCCAGCAGCACGGGACAGACCAACACTGAAGCTTTCTTT
TRBV12-3/TRBV12-4	-	-	TRBJ1-1	13	CASSLGENTEAFF	TGTGCCAGCAGTTTAGGGGAGAACACTGAAGCTTTCTTT
TRBV5-1	TRBD1	-	TRBJ1-1	15	CASSRGGTENTEAFF	TGCGCCAGCAGCCGAGGCGGGACAGAGAACACTGAAGCTTTCTTT
TRBV10-3	-	-	TRBJ2-1	16	CAISRASTSSYNEQFF	TGTGCCATCAGTAGGGCCTCCACTAGCTCCTACAATGAGCAGTTCTTC
TRBV5-1	-	-	TRBJ2-7	13	CASSPARSYEQYF	TGCGCCAGCAGCCCGGCTAGGTCCTACGAGCAGTACTTC
TRBV24-1	-	-	TRBJ1-6	13	CATSERLNSPLHF	TGTGCCACCAGTGAACGGCTTAATTCACCCCTCCACTTT
TRBV4-1	-	-	TRBJ2-5	16	CASSQDRSLGQETQYF	TGCGCCAGCAGCCAAGATCGGTCCCTGGGGCAAGAGACCCAGTACTTC
TRBV6-6	TRBD1	-	TRBJ1-3	16	CASSPYQGAGGNTIYF	TGTGCCAGCAGCCCCTATCAGGGGGCAGGCGGGAACACCATATATTTT
TRBV24-1	-	-	TRBJ2-5	14	CATSDPAPEETQYF	TGTGCCACCAGTGACCCCGCTCCGGAGGAGACCCAGTACTTC
TRBV6-5	TRBD1	-	TRBJ1-1	12	CASNGQGLGAFF	TGTGCCAGCAACGGACAGGGCCTTGGAGCTTTCTTT
TRBV30	-	-	TRBJ2-7	14	CAWSVELGTGEQYF	TGTGCCTGGAGTGTAGAGCTCGGGACGGGGGAGCAGTACTTC
TRBV18	-	-	TRBJ2-5	13	CASSQGHQETQYF	TGTGCCAGCTCGCAGGGGCACCAAGAGACCCAGTACTTC